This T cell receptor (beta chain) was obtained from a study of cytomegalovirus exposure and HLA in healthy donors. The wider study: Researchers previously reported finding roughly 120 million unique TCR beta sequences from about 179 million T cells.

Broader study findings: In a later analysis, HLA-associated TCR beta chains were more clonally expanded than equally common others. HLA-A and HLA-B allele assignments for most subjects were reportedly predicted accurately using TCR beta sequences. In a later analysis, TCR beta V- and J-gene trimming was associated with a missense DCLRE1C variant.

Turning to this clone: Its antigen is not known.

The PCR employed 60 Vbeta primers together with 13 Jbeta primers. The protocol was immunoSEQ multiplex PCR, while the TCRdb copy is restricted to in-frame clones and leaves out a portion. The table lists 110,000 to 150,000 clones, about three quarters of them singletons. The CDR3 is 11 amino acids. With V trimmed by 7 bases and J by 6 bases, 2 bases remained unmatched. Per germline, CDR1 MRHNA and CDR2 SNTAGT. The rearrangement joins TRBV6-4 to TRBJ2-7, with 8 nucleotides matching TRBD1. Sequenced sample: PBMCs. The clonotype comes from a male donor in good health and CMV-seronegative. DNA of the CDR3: TGTGCCAGCACTCAGGGGGCCGAGCAGTACTTC. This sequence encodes CASTQGAEQYF.